In this sample, the clone carrying this T cell receptor (beta chain) turned up a few times. Its target is unknown. Each CDR3 protein is one row after TCRdb ran MiXCR on the reads. The repertoire has roughly 310,000 distinct CDR3 sequences, 17% of them found once; the top ten carry around 12%. J gave up 4 bases and V 6 bases, and 9 bases lay outside the gene matches. The length of the CDR3 is 15 residues. The record originates from a study of T cell repertoires in cytomegalovirus infection. About the study: TCR beta signatures that were public indicated CMV infection and matching HLA type. Study findings and constraints: Within the response measured ex vivo, HLA-C-restricted CMV-specific TCR beta clonotypes were dominant. Cumulated frequencies of public TCR beta families served to identify carriers of CMV plus the relevant HLA.

Input material: PBMCs. The V call is TRBV12-3 or TRBV12-4, the J call TRBJ2-7, with TRBD1 matching 10 bases. The origin of this receptor is a human donor in good health (CMV status not recorded). Some clones in this sample may be carry-over from other donors' samples. The CDR3 coding sequence is TGTGCCAGCAGCCCGCTCCGGGACAGGGGTTACGAGCAGTACTTC. Protein: CASSPLRDRGYEQYF.